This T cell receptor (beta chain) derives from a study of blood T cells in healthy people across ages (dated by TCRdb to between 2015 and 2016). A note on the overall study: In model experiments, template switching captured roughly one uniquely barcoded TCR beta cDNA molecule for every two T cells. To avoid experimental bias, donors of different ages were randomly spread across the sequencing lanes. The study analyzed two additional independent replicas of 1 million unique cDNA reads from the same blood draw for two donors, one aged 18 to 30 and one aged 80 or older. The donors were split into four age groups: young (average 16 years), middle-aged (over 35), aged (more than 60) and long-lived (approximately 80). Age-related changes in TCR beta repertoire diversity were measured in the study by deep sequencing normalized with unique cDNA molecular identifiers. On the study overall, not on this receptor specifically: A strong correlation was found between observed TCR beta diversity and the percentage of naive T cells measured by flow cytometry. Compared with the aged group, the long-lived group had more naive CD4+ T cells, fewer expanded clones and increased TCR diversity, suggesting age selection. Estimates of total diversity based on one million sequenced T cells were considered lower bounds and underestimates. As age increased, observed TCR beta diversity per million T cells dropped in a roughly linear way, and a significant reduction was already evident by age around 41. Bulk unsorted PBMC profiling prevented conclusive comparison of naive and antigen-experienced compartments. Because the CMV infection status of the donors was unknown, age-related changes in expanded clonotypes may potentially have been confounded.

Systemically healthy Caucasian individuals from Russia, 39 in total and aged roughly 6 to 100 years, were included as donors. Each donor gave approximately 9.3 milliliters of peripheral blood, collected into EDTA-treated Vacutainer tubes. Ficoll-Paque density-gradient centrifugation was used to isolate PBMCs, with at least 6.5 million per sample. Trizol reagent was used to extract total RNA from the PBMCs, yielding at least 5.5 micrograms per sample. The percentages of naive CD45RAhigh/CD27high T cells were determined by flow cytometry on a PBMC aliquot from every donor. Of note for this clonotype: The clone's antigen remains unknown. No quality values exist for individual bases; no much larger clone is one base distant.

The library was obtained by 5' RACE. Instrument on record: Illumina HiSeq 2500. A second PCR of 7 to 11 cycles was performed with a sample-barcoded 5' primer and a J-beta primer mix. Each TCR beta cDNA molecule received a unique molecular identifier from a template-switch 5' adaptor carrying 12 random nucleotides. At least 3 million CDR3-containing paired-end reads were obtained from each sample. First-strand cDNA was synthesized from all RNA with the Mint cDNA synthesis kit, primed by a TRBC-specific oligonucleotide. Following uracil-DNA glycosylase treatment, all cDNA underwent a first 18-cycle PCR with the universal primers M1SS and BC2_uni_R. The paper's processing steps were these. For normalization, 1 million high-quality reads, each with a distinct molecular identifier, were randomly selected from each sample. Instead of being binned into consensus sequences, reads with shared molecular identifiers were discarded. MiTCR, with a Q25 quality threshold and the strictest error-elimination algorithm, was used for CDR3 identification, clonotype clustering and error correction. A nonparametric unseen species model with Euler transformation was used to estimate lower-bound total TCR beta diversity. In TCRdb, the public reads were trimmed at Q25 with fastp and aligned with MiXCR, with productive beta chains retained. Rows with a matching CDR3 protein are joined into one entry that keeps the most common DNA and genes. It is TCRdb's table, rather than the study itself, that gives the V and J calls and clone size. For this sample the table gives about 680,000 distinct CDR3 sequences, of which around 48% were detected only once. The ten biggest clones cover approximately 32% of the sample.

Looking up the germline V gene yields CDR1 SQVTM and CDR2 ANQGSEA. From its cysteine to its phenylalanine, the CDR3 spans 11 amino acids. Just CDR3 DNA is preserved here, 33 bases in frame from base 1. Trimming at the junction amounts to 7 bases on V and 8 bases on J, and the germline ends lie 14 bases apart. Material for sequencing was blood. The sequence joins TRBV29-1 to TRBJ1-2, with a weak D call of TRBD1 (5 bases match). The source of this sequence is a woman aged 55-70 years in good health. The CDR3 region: CSAMEGCGYTF. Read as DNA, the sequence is TGCAGCGCCATGGAGGGGTGCGGCTACACCTTC.